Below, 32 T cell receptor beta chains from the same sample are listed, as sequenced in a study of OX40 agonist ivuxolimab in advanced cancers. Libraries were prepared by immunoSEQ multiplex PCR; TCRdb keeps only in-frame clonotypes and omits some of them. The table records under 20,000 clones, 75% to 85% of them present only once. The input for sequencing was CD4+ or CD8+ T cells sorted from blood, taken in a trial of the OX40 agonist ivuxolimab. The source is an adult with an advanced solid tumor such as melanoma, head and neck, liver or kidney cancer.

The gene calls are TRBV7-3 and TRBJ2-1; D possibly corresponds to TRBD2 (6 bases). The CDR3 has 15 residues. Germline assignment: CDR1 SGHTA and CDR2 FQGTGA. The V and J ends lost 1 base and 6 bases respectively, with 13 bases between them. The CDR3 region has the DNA TGTGCCAGCAGCTTAATGTCAGGGCGGGGCAATGAGCAGTTCTTC. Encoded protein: CASSLMSGRGNEQFF.

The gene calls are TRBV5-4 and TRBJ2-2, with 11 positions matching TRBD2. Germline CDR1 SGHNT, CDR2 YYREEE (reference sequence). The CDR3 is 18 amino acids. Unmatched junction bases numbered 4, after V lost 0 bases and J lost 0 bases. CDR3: CASSLELAGAANTGELFF. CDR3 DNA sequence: TGTGCCAGCAGCTTGGAACTAGCGGGGGCCGCGAACACCGGGGAGCTGTTTTTT. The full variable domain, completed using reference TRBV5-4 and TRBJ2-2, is ETGVTQSPTHLIKTRGQQVTLRCSSQSGHNTVSWYQQALGQGPQFIFQYYREEENGRGNFPPRFSGLQFPNYSSELNVNALELDDSALYLCASSLELAGAANTGELFFGEGSRLTVL.

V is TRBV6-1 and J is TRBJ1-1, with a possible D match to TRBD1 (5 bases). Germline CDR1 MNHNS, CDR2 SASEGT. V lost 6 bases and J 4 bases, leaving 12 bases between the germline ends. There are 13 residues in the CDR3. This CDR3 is CASRTGTRTEAFF. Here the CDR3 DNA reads TGTGCCAGCAGGACGGGGACTCGCACTGAAGCTTTCTTT.

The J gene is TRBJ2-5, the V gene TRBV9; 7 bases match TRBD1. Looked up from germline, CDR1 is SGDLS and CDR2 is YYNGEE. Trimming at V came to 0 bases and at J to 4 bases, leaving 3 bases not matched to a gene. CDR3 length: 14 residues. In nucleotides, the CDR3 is TGTGCCAGCAGCGTAGATAAGGGGGCAGAGACCCAGTACTTC. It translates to CASSVDKGAETQYF.

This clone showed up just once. CDR3 protein: CASSLVTGTSPLHF. CDR3 in DNA: TGTGCCAGCAGCTTAGTCACAGGGACTTCACCCCTCCACTTT. This chain connects TRBV11-2 to TRBJ1-6; D is perhaps TRBD1 (6 bases). CDR1 is SGHAT and CDR2 is FQNNGV in the germline V gene. The CDR3 totals 14 residues. Trimming left V 1 base short and J 9 bases short, with 10 bases between.

In DNA, the CDR3 is TGTGCCAGCAGCCCACAGGGCCCTAATTCACCCCTCCACTTT. It encodes CASSPQGPNSPLHF. The genes are TRBV7-9 and TRBJ1-6, with D possibly matching TRBD1 (6 bases). Trimming removed 5 bases at V and 6 bases at J, with 11 bases between. This CDR3 contains 14 residues. Germline V gene sequence: CDR1 SEHNR, CDR2 FQNEAQ (reference sequence).

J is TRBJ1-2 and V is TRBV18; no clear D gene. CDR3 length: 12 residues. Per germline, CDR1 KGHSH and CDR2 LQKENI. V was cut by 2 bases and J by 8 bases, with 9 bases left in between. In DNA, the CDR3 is TGTGCCAGCTCACCAGATAGGACGGGCTACACCTTC. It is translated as CASSPDRTGYTF. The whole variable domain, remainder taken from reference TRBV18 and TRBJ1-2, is NAGVMQNPRHLVRRRGQEARLRCSPMKGHSHVYWYRQLPEEGLKFMVYLQKENIIDESGMPKERFSAEFPKEGPSILRIQQVVRGDSAAYFCASSPDRTGYTFGSGTRLTVV.

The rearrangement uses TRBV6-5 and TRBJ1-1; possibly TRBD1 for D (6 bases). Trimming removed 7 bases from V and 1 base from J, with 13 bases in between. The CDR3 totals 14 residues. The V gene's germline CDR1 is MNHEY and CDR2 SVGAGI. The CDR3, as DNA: TGTGCCAGCACCACCGGGACAAAGAACACTGAAGCTTTCTTT. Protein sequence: CASTTGTKNTEAFF.

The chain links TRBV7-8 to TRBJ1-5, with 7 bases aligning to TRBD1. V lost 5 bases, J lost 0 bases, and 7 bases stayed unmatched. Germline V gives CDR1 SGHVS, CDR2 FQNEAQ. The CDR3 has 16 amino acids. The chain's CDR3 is CASSEGQPYSNQPQHF. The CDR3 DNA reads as TGTGCCAGCAGCGAGGGACAGCCTTATAGCAATCAGCCCCAGCATTTT.

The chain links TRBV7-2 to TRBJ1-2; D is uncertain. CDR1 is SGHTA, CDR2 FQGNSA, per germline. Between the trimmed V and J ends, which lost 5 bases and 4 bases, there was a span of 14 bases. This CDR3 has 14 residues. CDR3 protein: CASSLNRDFYGYTF. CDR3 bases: TGTGCCAGCAGCCTTAACCGGGATTTCTATGGCTACACCTTC.

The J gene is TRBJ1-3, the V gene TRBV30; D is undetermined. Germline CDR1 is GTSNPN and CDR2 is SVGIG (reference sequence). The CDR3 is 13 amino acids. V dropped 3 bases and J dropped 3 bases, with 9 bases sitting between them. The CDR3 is CAWSRGDGNTIYF. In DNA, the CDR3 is TGTGCCTGGAGCCGGGGTGATGGAAACACCATATATTTT.

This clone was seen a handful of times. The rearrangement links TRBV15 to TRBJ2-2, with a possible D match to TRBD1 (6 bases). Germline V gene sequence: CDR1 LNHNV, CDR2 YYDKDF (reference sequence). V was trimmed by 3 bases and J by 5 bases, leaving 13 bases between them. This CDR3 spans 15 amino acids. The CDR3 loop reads CATSRRAGETGELFF. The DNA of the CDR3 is TGTGCCACCAGCAGGAGGGCAGGGGAAACCGGGGAGCTGTTTTTT.

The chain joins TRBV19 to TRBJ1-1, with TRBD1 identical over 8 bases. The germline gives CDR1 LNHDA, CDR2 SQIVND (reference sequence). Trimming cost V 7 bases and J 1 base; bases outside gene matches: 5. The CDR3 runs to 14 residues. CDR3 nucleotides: TGTGCCAGTAAGGACAGGGAAAGGAACACTGAAGCTTTCTTT. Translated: CASKDRERNTEAFF. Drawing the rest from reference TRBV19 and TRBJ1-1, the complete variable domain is DGGITQSPKYLFRKEGQNVTLSCEQNLNHDAMYWYRQDPGQGLRLIYYSQIVNDFQKGDIAEGYSVSREKKESFPLTVTSAQKNPTAFYLCASKDRERNTEAFFGQGTRLTVV.

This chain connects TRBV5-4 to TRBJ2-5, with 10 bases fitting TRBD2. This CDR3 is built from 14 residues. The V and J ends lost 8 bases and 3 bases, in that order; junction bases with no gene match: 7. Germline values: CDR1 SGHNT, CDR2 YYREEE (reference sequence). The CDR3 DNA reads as TGTGCCAGTAAAAGCGGGGGGGCCGAAGAGACCCAGTACTTC. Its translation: CASKSGGAEETQYF.

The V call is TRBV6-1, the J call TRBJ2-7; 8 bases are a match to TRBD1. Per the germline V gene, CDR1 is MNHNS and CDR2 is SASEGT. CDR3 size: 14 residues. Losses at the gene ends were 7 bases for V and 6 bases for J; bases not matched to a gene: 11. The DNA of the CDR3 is TGTGCCAGCACCCTCGTGCCAGGGGGCGCCGAGCAGTACTTC. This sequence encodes CASTLVPGGAEQYF.

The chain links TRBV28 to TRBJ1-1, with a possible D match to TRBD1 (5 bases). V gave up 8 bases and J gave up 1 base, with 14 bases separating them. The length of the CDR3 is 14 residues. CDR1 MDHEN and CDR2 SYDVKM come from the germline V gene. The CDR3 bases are TGTGCCAGCGGCGGGGACTATTCGAACACTGAAGCTTTCTTT. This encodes CASGGDYSNTEAFF.

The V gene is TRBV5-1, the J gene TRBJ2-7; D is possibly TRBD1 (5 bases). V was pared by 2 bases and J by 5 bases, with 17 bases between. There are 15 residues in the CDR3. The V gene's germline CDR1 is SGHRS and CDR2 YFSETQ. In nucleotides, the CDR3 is TGCGCCAGCAGCTTAGGCAGGGCAAAGGGTGACGAGCAGTACTTC. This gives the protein CASSLGRAKGDEQYF.

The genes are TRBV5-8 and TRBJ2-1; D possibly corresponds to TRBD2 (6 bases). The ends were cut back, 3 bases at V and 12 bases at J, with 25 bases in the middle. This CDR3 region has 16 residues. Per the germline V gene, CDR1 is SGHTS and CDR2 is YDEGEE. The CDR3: CASSSIGGAGLRGQFF. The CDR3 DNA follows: TGTGCCAGCAGCTCGATCGGCGGGGCAGGGTTACGGGGGCAGTTCTTC.

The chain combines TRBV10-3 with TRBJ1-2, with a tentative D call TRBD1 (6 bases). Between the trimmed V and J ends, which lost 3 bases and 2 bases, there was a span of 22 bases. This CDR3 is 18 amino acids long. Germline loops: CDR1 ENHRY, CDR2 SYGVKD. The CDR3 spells CAISDFTSRPGQNYGYTF. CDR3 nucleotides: TGTGCCATCAGTGACTTTACTTCCAGACCGGGACAAAACTATGGCTACACCTTC.

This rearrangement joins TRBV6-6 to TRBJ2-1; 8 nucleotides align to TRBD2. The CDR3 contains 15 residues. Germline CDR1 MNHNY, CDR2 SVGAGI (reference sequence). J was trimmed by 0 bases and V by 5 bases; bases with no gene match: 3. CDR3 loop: CASSNSGSSYNEQFF. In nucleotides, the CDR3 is TGTGCCAGCAGTAACAGCGGGAGCTCCTACAATGAGCAGTTCTTC.

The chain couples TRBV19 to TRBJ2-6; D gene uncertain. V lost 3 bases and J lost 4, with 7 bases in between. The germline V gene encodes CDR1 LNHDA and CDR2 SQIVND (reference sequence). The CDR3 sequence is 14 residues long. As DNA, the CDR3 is TGTGCCAGTAGTATTAAGGCAGGGGCCAACGTCCTGACTTTC. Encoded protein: CASSIKAGANVLTF. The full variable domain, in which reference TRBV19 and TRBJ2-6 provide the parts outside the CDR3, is DGGITQSPKYLFRKEGQNVTLSCEQNLNHDAMYWYRQDPGQGLRLIYYSQIVNDFQKGDIAEGYSVSREKKESFPLTVTSAQKNPTAFYLCASSIKAGANVLTFGAGSRLTVL.

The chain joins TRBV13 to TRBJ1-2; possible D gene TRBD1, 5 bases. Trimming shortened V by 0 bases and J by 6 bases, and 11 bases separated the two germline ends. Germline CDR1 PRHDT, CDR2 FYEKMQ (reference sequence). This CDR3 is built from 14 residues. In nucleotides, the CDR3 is TGTGCCAGCAGCTTAGGTCCAGGGATGGATGGCTACACCTTC. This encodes CASSLGPGMDGYTF.

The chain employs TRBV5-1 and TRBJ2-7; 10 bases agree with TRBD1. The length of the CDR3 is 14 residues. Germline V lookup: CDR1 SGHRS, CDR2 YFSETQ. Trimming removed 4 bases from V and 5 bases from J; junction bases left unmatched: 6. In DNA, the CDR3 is TGCGCCAGCAGCCGGGACAGGGGAGGCGACGAGCAGTACTTC. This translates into CASSRDRGGDEQYF.

The CDR3 nucleotides read TGTGCCAGTAGTGACTTTGCGACAGGGAACTATGGCTACACCTTC. Translating it yields CASSDFATGNYGYTF. The chain uses TRBV19 and TRBJ1-2; 7 bases align to TRBD1. The CDR3 extends over 15 amino acids. Trimming cost V 5 bases and J 2 bases; bases outside gene matches: 8. CDR1 and CDR2 (germline): LNHDA, SQIVND (reference sequence).

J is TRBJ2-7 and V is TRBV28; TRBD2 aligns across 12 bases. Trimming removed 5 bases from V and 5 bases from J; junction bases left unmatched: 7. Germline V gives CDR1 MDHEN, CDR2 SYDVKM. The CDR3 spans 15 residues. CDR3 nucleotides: TGTGCCAGCAGTCCCGCGGGGACTAGCGGGCACGAGCAGTACTTC. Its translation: CASSPAGTSGHEQYF.

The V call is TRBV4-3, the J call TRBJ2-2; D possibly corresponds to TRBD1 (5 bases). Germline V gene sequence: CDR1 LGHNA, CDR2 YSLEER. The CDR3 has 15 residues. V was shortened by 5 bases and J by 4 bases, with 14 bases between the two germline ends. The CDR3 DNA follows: TGCGCCAGCAGCTACCTGTTGGGGCGCACCGGGGAGCTGTTTTTT. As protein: CASSYLLGRTGELFF.

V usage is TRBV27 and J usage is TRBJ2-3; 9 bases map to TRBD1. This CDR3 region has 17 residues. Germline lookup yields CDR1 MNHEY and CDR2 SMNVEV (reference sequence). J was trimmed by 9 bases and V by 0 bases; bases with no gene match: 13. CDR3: CASSLSRNRGRNPTQYF. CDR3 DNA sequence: TGTGCCAGCAGTTTATCGAGGAACAGGGGGCGAAACCCAACGCAGTATTTT.

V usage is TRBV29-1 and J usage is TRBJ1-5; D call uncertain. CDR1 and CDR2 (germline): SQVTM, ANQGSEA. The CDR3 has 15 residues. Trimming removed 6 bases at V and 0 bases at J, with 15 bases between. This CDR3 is CSVRVGFNSNQPQHF. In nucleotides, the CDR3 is TGCAGCGTCCGGGTGGGTTTTAATAGCAATCAGCCCCAGCATTTT.

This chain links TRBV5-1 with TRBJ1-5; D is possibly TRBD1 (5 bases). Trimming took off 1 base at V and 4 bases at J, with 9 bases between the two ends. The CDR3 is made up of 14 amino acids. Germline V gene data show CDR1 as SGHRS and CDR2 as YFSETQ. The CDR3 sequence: CASSLSGGNQPQHF. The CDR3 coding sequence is TGCGCCAGCAGCTTGAGCGGGGGAAATCAGCCCCAGCATTTT. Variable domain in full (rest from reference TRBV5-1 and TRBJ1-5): KAGVTQTPRYLIKTRGQQVTLSCSPISGHRSVSWYQQTPGQGLQFLFEYFSETQRNKGNFPGRFSGRQFSNSRSEMNVSTLELGDSALYLCASSLSGGNQPQHFGDGTRLSIL.

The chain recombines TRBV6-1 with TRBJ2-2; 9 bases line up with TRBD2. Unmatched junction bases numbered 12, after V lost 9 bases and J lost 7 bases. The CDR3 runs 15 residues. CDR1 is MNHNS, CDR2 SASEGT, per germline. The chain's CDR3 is CASTVAGGPVGELFF. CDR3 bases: TGTGCCAGTACTGTCGCGGGGGGGCCTGTCGGGGAGCTGTTTTTT.

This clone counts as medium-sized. The CDR3 reads CASSGDSGTAKNIQYF. CDR3 nucleotide sequence: TGTGCCAGCAGTGGAGATAGCGGGACGGCCAAAAACATTCAGTACTTC. V usage is TRBV6-1 and J usage is TRBJ2-4, with TRBD2 identical over 8 bases. The germline gives CDR1 MNHNS, CDR2 SASEGT. The CDR3 runs to 16 residues. V shed 4 bases, J shed 1 base, and the junction held 6 bases outside the gene matches.

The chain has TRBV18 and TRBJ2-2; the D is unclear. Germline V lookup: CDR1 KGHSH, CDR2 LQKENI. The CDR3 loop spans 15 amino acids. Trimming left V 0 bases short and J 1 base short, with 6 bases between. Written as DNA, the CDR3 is TGTGCCAGCTCACCACCGAACGTGAACACCGGGGAGCTGTTTTTT. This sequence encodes CASSPPNVNTGELFF.